Sequencing of this T cell receptor beta chain was carried out in a study of cytomegalovirus exposure and HLA in healthy donors. On the study more broadly: About 85 million unique TCRs from HLA-typed donors were held in an early release of data. The study's findings and limits: Associated with cytomegalovirus, according to the listing, were 150 to 200 TCR beta chains. When presence/absence was analysed, sequencing depth was taken to be roughly uniform across donors. Serostatus for CMV was the only available immune exposure information.

The count of this clone is one. The antigen is unknown. This CDR3 is 16 amino acids long. Per the germline V gene, CDR1 is SQVTM and CDR2 is ANQGSEA. V was trimmed by 5 bases and J by 0 bases, leaving 14 bases between them. The PCR was carried out with 60 Vbeta primers and 13 Jbeta primers. Profiling relied on immunoSEQ multiplex PCR, and the TCRdb table lists in-frame clones only, not all of them. The profile shows just over 150,000 clones, roughly 88% of them singletons. Sequenced input: PBMCs. This TCR derives from a man aged 50-60 years in good health and CMV-seropositive. The rearrangement links TRBV29-1 to TRBJ2-6; tentative D call: TRBD1 (5 bases). CDR3 sequence: CSVQGSGSSGANVLTF. DNA of the CDR3: TGCAGCGTTCAGGGATCTGGAAGCTCTGGGGCCAACGTCCTGACTTTC. Supplemented by reference TRBV29-1 and TRBJ2-6, the full variable domain reads SAVISQKPSRDICQRGTSLTIQCQVDSQVTMMFWYRQQPGQSLTLIATANQGSEATYESGFVIDKFPISRPNLTFSTLTVSNMSPEDSSIYLCSVQGSGSSGANVLTFGAGSRLTVL.